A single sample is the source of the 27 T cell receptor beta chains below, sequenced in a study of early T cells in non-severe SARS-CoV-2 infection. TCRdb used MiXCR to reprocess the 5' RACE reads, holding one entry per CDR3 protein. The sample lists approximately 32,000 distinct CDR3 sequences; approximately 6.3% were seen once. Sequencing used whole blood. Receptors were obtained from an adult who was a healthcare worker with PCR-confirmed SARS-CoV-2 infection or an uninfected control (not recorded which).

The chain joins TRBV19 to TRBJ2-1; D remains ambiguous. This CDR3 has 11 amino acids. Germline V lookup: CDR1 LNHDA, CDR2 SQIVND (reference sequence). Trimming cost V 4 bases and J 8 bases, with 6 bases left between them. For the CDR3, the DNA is TGTGCCAGTAGTAGTTTCTATGAGCAGTTCTTC. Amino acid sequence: CASSSFYEQFF.

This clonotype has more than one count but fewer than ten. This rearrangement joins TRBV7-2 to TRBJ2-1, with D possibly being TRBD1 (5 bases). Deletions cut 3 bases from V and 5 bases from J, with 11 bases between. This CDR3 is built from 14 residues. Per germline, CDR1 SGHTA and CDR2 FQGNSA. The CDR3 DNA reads TGTGCCAGCAGCTTGTCCCGGACAAACAATGAGCAGTTCTTC. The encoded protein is CASSLSRTNNEQFF.

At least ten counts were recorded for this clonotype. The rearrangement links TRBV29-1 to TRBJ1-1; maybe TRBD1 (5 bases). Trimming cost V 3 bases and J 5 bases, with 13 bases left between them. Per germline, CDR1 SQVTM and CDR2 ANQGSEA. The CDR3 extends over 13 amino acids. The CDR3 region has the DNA TGCAGCGTTGACGAGGGTGGGGGGACTGAAGCTTTCTTT. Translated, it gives CSVDEGGGTEAFF.

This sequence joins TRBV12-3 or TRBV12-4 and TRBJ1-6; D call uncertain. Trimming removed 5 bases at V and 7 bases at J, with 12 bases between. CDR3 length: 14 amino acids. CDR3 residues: CASSKNNQNSPLHF. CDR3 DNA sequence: TGTGCCAGCAGTAAGAATAACCAGAATTCACCCCTCCACTTT.

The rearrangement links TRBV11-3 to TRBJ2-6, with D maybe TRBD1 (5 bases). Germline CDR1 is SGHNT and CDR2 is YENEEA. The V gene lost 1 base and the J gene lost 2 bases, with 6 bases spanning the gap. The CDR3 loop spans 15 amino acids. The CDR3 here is CASSLGGAGANVLTF. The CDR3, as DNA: TGTGCCAGCAGCTTAGGGGGCGCTGGGGCCAACGTCCTGACTTTC.

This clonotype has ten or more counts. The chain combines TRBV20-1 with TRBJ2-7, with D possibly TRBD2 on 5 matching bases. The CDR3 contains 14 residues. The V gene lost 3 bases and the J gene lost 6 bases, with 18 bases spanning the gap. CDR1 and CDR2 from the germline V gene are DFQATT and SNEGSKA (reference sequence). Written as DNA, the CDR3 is TGCAGTGCTAGTAGGGCATTAGAAGGGAGCGAGCAGTACTTC. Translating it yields CSASRALEGSEQYF.

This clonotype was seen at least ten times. CDR3 loop: CASSRNSYNSPLHF. The CDR3 DNA follows: TGTGCCAGCAGCCGGAACTCCTATAATTCACCCCTCCACTTT. The gene calls are TRBV7-2 and TRBJ1-6; no definite D call. The CDR3 runs to 14 residues. Germline V lookup: CDR1 SGHTA, CDR2 FQGNSA. V lost 5 bases and J lost 0, with 5 bases in between.

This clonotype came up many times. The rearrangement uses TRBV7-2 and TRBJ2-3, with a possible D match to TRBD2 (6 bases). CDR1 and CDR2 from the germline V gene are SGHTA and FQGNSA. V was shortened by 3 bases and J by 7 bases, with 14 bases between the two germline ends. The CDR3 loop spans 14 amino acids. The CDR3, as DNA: TGTGCCAGCAGCTTGGCGACTAGGACGCATACGCAGTATTTT. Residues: CASSLATRTHTQYF.

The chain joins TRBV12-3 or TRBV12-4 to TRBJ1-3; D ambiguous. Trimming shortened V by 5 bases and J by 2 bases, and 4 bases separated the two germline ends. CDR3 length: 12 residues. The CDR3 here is CASSPTGNTIYF. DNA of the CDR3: TGTGCCAGCAGTCCGACTGGAAACACCATATATTTT.

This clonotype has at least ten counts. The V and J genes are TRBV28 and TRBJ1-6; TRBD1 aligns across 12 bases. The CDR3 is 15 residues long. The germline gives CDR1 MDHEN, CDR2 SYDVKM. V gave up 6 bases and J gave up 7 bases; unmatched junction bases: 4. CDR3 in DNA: TGTGCCAGCAGATCCGGGACAGGGGGCAATTCACCCCTCCACTTT. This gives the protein CASRSGTGGNSPLHF.

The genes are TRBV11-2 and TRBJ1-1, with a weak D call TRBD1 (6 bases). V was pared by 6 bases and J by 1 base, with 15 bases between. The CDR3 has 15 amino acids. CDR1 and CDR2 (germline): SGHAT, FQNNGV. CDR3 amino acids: CASSFIPGANTEAFF. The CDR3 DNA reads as TGTGCCAGCAGTTTTATCCCAGGGGCGAACACTGAAGCTTTCTTT.

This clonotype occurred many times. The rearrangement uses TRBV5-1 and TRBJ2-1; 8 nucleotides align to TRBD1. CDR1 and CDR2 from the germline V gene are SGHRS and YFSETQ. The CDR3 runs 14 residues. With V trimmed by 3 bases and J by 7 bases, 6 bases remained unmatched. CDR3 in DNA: TGCGCCAGCAGCTCCCGCAGGGGGCTGAATGAGCAGTTCTTC. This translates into CASSSRRGLNEQFF.

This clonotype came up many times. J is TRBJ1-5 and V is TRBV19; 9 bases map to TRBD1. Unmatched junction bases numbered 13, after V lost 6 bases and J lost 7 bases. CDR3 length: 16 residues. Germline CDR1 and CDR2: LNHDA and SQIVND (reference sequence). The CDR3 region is CASSTAGTGLKQPQHF. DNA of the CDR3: TGTGCCAGTAGCACAGCCGGGACAGGGTTAAAACAGCCCCAGCATTTT.

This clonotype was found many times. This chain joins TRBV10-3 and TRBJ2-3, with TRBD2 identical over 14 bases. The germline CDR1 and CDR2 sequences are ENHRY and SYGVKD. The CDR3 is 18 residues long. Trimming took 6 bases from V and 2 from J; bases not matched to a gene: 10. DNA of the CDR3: TGTGCCATCAGCACCCAACCGGGACTAGCGGGGGACACAGATACGCAGTATTTT. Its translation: CAISTQPGLAGDTDTQYF.

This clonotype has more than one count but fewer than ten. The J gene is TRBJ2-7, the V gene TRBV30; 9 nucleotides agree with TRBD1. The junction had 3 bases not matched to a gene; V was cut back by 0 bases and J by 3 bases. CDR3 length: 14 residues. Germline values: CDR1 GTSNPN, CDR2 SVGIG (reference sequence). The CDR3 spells CAWSVGGQGYEQYF. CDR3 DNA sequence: TGTGCCTGGAGTGTAGGGGGACAGGGCTACGAGCAGTACTTC.

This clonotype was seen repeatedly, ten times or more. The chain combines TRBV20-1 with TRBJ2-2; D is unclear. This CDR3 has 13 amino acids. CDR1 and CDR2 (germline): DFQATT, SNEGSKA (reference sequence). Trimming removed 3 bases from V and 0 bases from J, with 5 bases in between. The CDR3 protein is CSASHPNTGELFF. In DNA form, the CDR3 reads TGCAGTGCTAGTCACCCGAACACCGGGGAGCTGTTTTTT.

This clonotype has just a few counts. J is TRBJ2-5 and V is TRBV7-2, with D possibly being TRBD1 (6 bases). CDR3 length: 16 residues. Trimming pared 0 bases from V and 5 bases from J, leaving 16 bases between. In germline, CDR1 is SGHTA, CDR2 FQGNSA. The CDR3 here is CASSLAVGALGETQYF. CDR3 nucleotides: TGTGCCAGCAGCTTAGCGGTGGGGGCGCTAGGGGAGACCCAGTACTTC.

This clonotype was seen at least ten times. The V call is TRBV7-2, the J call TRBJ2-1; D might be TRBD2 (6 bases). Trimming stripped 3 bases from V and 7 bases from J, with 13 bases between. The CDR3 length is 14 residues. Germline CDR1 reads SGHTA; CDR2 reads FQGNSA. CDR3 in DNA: TGTGCCAGCAGCTTGGGGGGTCCCACGAATGAGCAGTTCTTC. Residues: CASSLGGPTNEQFF.

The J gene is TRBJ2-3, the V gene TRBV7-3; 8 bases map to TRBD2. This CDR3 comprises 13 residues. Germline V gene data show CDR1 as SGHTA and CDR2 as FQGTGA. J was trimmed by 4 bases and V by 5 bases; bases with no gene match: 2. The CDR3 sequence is CASSPRGADTQYF. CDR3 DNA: TGTGCCAGCAGCCCGCGGGGGGCAGATACGCAGTATTTT. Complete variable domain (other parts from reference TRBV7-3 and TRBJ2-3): GAGVSQTPSNKVTEKGKYVELRCDPISGHTALYWYRQSLGQGPEFLIYFQGTGAADDSGLPNDRFFAVRPEGSVSTLKIQRTERGDSAVYLCASSPRGADTQYFGPGTRLTVL.

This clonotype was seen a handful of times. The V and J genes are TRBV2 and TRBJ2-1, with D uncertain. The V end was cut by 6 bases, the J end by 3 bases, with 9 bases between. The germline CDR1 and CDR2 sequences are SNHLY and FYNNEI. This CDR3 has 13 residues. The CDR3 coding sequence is TGTGCCAGCAGGTCGGAGCGCTACAATGAGCAGTTCTTC. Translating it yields CASRSERYNEQFF.

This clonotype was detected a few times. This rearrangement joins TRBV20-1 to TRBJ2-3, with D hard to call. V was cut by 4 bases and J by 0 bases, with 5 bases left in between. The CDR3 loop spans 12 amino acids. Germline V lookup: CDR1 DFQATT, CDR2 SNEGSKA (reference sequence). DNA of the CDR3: TGCAGTGCTAACCCCAGCACAGATACGCAGTATTTT. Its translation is CSANPSTDTQYF.

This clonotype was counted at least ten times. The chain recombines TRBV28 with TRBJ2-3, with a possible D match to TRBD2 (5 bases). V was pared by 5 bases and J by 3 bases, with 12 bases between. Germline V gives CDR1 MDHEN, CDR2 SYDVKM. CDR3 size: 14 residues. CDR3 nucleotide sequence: TGTGCCAGCAGTATAGCGCGTGGGACAGATACGCAGTATTTT. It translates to CASSIARGTDTQYF.

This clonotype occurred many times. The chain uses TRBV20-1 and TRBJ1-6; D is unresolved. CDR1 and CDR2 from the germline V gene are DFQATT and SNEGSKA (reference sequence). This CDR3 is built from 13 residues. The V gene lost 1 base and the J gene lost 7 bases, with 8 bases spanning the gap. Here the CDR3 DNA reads TGCAGTGCTAGAGGGTCGGGAAATTCACCCCTCCACTTT. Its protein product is CSARGSGNSPLHF.

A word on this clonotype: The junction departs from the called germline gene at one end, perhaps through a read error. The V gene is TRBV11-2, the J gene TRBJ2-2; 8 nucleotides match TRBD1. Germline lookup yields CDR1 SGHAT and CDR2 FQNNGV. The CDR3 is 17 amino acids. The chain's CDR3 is CASSQDLGTGNTGELFF. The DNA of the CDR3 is TGCGCCAGCAGCCAAGATCTGGGGACAGGGAACACCGGGGAGCTGTTTTTT. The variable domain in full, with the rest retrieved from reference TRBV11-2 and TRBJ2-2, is EAGVAQSPRYKIIEKRQSVAFWCNPISGHATLYWYQQILGQGPKLLIQFQNNGVVDDSQLPKDRFSAERLKGVDSTLKIQPAKLEDSAVYLCASSQDLGTGNTGELFFGEGSRLTVL.

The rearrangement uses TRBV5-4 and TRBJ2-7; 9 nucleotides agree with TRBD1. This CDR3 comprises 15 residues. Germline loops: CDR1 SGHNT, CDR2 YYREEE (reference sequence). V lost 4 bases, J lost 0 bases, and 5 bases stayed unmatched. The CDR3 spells CASSQTGGISYEQYF. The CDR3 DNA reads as TGTGCCAGCAGCCAGACAGGGGGTATCTCCTACGAGCAGTACTTC.

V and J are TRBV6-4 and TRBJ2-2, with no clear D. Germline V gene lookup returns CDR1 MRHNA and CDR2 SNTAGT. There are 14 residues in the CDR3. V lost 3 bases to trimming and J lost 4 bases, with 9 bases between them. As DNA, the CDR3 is TGTGCCAGCAGTGAACGGCCCTTCACCGGGGAGCTGTTTTTT. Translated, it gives CASSERPFTGELFF.

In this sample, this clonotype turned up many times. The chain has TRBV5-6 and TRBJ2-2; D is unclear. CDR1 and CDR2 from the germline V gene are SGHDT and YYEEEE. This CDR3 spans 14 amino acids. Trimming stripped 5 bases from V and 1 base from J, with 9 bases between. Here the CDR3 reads CASRFNRNTGELFF. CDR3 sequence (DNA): TGTGCCAGCAGGTTCAACAGGAACACCGGGGAGCTGTTTTTT.